This T cell receptor beta chain was profiled in a study of T cells in Graves' hyperthyroidism and ophthalmopathy. Looking at the study overall: Peripheral blood was drawn at first diagnosis, prior to all treatment.

About this clonotype: Its antigen is currently unknown.

Hyperthyroidism in the patients, aged 18 to 65, was newly diagnosed and under 2 months in duration. Trimming stripped 7 bases from V and 5 bases from J, with 11 bases between. CDR1 is SQVTM, CDR2 ANQGSEA, per germline. The CDR3 totals 12 residues. Points from the study as a whole: The majority of expanded thyroid clonotypes above 0.001 also appeared in blood.

Regions amplified from RNA transcripts were the TCR beta CDR3 regions. TCR CDR3 underwent first-round RT-PCR with the HTBI primer set. TCRdb independently ran MiXCR on the multiplex PCR reads; one entry per CDR3 protein. The data show 300,000 to 450,000 distinct CDR3 sequences, with approximately 14% seen just once and 8% to 13% held by the top ten. The sequenced material came from blood. This clonotype was obtained from a woman aged 60-75 years with Graves' hyperthyroidism. J is TRBJ2-2 and V is TRBV29-1; D uncertain. CDR3 region: CSAPVGTGELFF. The CDR3 DNA reads TGCAGCGCCCCCGTGGGGACCGGGGAGCTGTTTTTT.